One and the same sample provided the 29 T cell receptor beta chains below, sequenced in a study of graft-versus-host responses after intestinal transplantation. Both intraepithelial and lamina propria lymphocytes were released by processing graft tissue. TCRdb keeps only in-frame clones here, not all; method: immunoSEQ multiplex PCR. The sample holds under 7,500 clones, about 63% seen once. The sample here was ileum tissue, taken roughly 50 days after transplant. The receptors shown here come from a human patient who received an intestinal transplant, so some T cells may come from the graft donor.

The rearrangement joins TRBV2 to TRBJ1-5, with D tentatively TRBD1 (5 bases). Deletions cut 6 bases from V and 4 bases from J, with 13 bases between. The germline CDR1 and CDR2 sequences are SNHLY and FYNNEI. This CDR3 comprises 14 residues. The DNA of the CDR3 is TGTGCCAGCAGGTACGTGGGGCGGAATCAGCCCCAGCATTTT. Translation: CASRYVGRNQPQHF.

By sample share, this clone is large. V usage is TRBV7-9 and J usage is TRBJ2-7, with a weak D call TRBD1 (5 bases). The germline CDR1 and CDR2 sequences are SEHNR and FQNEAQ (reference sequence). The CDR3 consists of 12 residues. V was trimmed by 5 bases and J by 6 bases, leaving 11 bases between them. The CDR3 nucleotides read TGTGCCAGCAGCACCCAGGGTGGCGAGCAGTACGTC. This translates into CASSTQGGEQYV.

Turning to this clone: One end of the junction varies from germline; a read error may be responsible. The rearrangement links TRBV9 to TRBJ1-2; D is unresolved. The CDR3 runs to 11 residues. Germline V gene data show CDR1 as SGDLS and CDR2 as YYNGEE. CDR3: CASSVGHFAAF. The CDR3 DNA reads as TGTGCCAGCAGCGTAGGCCACTTCGCCGCGTTC.

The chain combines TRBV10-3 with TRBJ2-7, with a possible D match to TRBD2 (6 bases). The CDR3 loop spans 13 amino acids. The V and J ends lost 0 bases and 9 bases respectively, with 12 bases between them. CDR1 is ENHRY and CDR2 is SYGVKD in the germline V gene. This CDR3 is CAISESQSGGQYV. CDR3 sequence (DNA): TGTGCCATCAGTGAGTCCCAATCCGGGGGGCAGTACGTC.

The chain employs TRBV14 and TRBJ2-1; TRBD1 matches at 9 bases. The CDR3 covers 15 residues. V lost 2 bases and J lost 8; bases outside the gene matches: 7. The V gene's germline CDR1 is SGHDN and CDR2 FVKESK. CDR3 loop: CASSQYGTGRDEQFF. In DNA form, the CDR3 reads TGTGCCAGCAGCCAATACGGGACAGGGAGGGATGAGCAGTTCTTC.

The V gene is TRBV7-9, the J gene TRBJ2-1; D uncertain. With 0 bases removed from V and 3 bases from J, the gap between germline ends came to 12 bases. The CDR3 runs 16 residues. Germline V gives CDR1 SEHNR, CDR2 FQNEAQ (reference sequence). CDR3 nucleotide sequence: TGTGCCAGCAGCTTAGCCGAGCCGATCGACTACAATGAGCAGTTCTTC. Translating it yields CASSLAEPIDYNEQFF.

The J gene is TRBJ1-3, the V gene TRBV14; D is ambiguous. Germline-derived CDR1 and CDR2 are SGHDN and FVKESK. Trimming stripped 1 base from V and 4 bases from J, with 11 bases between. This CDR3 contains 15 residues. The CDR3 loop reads CASSQAFRGGNTIYF. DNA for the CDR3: TGTGCCAGCAGCCAAGCTTTTAGAGGGGGAAACACCATATATTTT.

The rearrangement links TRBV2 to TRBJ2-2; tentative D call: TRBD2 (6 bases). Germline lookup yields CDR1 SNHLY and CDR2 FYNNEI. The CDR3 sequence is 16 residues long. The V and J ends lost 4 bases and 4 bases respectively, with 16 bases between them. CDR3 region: CASSAGGMVGTGELFF. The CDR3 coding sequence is TGTGCCAGCAGTGCCGGGGGAATGGTGGGCACCGGGGAGCTGTTTTTT.

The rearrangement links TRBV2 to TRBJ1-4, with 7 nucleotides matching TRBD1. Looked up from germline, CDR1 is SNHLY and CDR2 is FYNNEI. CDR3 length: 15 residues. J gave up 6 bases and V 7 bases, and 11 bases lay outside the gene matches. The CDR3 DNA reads TGTGCCAGCAATCCAGACAGGGACGATTATGAAAAACTGTTTTTT. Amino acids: CASNPDRDDYEKLFF.

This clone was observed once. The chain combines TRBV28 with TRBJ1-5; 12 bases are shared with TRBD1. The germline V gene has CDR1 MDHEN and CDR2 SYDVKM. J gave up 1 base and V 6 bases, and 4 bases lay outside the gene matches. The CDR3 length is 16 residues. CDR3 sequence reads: CASRRGTGGSNQPQHF. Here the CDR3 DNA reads TGTGCCAGCAGGAGAGGGACAGGGGGCAGCAATCAGCCCCAGCATTTT.

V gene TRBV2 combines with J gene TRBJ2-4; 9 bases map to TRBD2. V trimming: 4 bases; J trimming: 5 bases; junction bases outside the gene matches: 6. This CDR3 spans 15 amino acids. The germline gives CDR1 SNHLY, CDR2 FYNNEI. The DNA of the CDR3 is TGTGCCAGCAGTGCGGCGGGGGGGCCTCAAAACATTCAGTACTTC. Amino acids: CASSAAGGPQNIQYF.

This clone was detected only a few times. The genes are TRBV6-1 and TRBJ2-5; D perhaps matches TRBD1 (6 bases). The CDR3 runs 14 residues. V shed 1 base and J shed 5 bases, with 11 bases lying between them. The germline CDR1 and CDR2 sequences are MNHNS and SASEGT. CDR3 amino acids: CASSEGTVGETQYF. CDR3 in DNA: TGTGCCAGCAGTGAAGGGACAGTAGGTGAGACCCAGTACTTC.

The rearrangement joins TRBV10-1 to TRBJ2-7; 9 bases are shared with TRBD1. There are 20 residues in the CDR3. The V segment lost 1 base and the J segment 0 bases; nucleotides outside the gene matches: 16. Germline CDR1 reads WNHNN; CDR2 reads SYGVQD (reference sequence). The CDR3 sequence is CASSEWSSGTGILSSYEQYV. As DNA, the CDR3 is TGCGCCAGCAGTGAGTGGTCCTCCGGGACAGGGATACTTAGCTCCTACGAGCAGTACGTC.

CDR3 coding DNA: TGTGCCAGCAGCTTGGGACAGCCAGATACGCAGTATTTT. This sequence encodes CASSLGQPDTQYF. The chain combines TRBV5-8 with TRBJ2-3; TRBD1 might be the D (5 bases). Trimming cost V 0 bases and J 4 bases, with 6 bases left between them. The CDR3 has 13 residues. CDR1 and CDR2 (germline): SGHTS, YDEGEE.

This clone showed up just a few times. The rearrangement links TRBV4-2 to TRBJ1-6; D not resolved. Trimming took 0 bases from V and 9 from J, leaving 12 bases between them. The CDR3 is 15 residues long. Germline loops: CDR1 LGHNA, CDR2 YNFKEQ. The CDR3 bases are TGTGCCAGCAGCCAAGATCCAAACGGGGTTTCACCCCTCCACTTT. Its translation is CASSQDPNGVSPLHF.

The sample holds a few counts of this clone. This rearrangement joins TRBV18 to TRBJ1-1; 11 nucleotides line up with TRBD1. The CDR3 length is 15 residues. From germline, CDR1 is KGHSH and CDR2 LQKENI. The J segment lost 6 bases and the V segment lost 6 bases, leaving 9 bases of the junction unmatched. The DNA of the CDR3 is TGTGCCAGCTCTACCACTCGGACAGGGGGCCCTGAAGCTTTCTTT. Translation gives CASSTTRTGGPEAFF.

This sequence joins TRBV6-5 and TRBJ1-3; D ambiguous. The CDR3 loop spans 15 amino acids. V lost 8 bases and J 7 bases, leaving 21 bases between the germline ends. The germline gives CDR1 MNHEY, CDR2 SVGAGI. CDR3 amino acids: CASSVTSQLWNTIYF. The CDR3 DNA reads TGTGCCAGCTCAGTTACGTCACAGTTATGGAACACCATATATTTT.

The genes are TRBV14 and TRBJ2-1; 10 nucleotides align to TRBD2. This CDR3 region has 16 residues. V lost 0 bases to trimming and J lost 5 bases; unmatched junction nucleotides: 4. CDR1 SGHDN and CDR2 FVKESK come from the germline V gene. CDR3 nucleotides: TGTGCCAGCAGCCAAGATCTGAGCGGGGGGGACAATGAGCAGTTCTTC. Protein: CASSQDLSGGDNEQFF.

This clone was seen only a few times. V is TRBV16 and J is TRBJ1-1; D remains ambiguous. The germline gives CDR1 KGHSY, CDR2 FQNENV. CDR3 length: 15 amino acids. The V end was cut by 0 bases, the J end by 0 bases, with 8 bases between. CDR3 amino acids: CASSQSAGMNTEAFF. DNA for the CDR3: TGTGCCAGCAGCCAATCGGCGGGTATGAACACTGAAGCTTTCTTT. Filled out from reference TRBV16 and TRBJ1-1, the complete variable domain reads GEEVAQTPKHLVRGEGQKAKLYCAPIKGHSYVFWYQQVLKNEFKFLISFQNENVFDETGMPKERFSAKCLPNSPCSLEIQATKLEDSAVYFCASSQSAGMNTEAFFGQGTRLTVV.

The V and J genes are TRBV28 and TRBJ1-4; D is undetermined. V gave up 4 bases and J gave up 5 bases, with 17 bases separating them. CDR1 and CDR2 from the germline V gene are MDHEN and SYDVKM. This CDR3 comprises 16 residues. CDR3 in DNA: TGTGCCAGCAGTTCCAGGTTGGCTGACCAGAATGAAAAACTGTTTTTT. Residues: CASSSRLADQNEKLFF.

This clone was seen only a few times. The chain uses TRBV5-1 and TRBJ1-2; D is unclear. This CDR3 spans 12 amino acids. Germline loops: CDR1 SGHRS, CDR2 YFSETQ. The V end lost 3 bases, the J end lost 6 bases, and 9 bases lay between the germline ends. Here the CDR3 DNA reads TGCGCCAGCAGCTCTGGACTGAATGGCTACACCTTC. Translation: CASSSGLNGYTF.

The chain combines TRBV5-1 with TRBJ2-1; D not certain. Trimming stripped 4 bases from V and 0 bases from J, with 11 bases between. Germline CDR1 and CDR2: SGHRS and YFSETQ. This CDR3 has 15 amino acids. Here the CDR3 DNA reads TGCGCCAGCAGCGCGAATCCTAGCTCCTACAATGAGCAGTTCTTC. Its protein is CASSANPSSYNEQFF. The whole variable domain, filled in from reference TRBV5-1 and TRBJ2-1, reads KAGVTQTPRYLIKTRGQQVTLSCSPISGHRSVSWYQQTPGQGLQFLFEYFSETQRNKGNFPGRFSGRQFSNSRSEMNVSTLELGDSALYLCASSANPSSYNEQFFGPGTRLTVL.

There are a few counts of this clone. The DNA of the CDR3 is TGTGCCACCAGCAGAGATGGGGGGGGCACTGAAGCTTTCTTT. Translation gives CATSRDGGGTEAFF. The V call is TRBV15, the J call TRBJ1-1, with D maybe TRBD1 (5 bases). V dropped 0 bases and J dropped 4 bases, with 9 bases sitting between them. Germline loops: CDR1 LNHNV, CDR2 YYDKDF (reference sequence). This CDR3 is 14 amino acids long.

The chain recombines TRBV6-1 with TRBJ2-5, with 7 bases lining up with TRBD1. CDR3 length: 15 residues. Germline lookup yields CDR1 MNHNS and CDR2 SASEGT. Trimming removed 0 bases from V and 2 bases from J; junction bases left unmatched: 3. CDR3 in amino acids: CASSEAWTGQETQYF. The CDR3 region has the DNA TGTGCCAGCAGTGAAGCGTGGACAGGACAAGAGACCCAGTACTTC.

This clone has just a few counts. DNA for the CDR3: TGTGCCAGCAGTTACTCGCGCACTAATGAAAAACTGTTTTTT. Protein sequence: CASSYSRTNEKLFF. The chain joins TRBV6-5 to TRBJ1-4, with D uncertain. Per the germline V gene, CDR1 is MNHEY and CDR2 is SVGAGI. The CDR3 loop spans 14 amino acids. V dropped 0 bases and J dropped 2 bases, with 4 bases sitting between them.

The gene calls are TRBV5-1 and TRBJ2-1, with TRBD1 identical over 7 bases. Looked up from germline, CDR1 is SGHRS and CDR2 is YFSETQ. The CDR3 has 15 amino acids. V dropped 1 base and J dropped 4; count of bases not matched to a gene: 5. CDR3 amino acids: CASSLQGTDYNEQFF. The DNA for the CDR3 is TGCGCCAGCAGCTTGCAGGGGACAGATTACAATGAGCAGTTCTTC.

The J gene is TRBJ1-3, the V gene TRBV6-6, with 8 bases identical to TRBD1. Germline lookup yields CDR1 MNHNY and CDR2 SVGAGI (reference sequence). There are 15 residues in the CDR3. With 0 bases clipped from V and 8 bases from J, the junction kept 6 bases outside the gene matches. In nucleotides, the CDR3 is TGTGCCAGCAGTTACTCTGGACAGGGTGGGGACACCATATATTTT. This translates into CASSYSGQGGDTIYF.

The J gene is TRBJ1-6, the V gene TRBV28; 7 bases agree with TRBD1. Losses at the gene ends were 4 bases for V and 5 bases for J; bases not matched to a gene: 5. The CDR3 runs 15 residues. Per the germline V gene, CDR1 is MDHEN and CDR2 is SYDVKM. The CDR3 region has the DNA TGTGCCAGCAGTTCCCTACAGGGGAATAATTCACCCCTCCACTTT. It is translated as CASSSLQGNNSPLHF.

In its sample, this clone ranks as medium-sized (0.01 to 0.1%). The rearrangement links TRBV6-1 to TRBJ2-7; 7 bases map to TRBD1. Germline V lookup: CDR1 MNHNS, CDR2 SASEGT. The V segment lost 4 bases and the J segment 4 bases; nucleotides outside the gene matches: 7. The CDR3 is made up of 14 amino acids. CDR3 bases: TGTGCCAGCAGTGGCCGGACAGGCCCTTACGAGCAGTACGTC. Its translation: CASSGRTGPYEQYV.